This section outlines one T cell receptor (beta chain) sequence together with its context. The data originate from a study of T cell responses to AZD1222 COVID-19 vaccine. Sequencing used immunoSEQ multiplex PCR; TCRdb keeps in-frame clones, though not all of them. The data hold about 160,000 clones, with about 90% observed a single time. Germline-derived CDR1 and CDR2 are MNHEY and SVGAGI. The CDR3 is made up of 14 amino acids. V dropped 6 bases and J dropped 9; count of bases not matched to a gene: 10. This receptor was obtained from an adult in good health. The sample consisted of peripheral blood, taken on day 0 of AZD1222 vaccination. This chain links TRBV6-5 with TRBJ1-5, with 8 bases lining up with TRBD1. The CDR3 coding sequence is TGTGCCAGCAGCACGACAGGGGAAGTGTTGCCCCAGCATTTT. Its protein product is CASSTTGEVLPQHF.